The 21 T cell receptor beta chains below come from one sample, sequenced in a study of blood T cell repertoires in COVID-19. Here immunoSEQ multiplex PCR was the method, and the copy in TCRdb shows in-frame clones only, minus some. The sample holds some 110,000 clones, 80% to 85% seen once. The specimen was peripheral blood. The receptors come from a man aged 65-85 years with acute or convalescent COVID-19.

This clone has only one observation. This CDR3 is CASRGTGVANTEAFF. The CDR3 DNA reads as TGTGCCAGCAGGGGGACAGGGGTAGCAAACACTGAAGCTTTCTTT. The chain has TRBV14 and TRBJ1-1; 10 positions match TRBD1. Trimming at V came to 6 bases and at J to 2 bases, leaving 6 bases not matched to a gene. The germline gives CDR1 SGHDN, CDR2 FVKESK. The CDR3 sequence is 15 residues long. Full variable domain (remainder filled in from reference TRBV14 and TRBJ1-1): EAGVTQFPSHSVIEKGQTVTLRCDPISGHDNLYWYRRVMGKEIKFLLHFVKESKQDESGMPNNRFLAERTGGTYSTLKVQPAELEDSGVYFCASRGTGVANTEAFFGQGTRLTVV.

The CDR3 DNA reads TGTGCCATCAGTGAACTGAACTATGGCTACACCTTC. This translates into CAISELNYGYTF. The gene calls are TRBV10-3 and TRBJ1-2; no reliable D call. CDR3 length: 12 residues. The germline V and J ends were trimmed by 3 bases and 2 bases, with 4 bases remaining between them. The V gene's germline CDR1 is ENHRY and CDR2 SYGVKD.

This clone was seen once. The chain combines TRBV30 with TRBJ2-7; TRBD2 aligns across 8 bases. In germline, CDR1 is GTSNPN, CDR2 SVGIG (reference sequence). The CDR3 totals 15 residues. V gave up 4 bases and J gave up 1 base; unmatched junction bases: 9. This CDR3 is CAWNPGASGSYEQYF. CDR3 bases: TGTGCCTGGAATCCGGGGGCTAGCGGGTCCTACGAGCAGTACTTC.

The chain combines TRBV27 with TRBJ2-7; D possibly corresponds to TRBD2 (6 bases). The CDR3 runs to 16 residues. V was trimmed by 3 bases and J by 6 bases, leaving 21 bases between them. Looked up from germline, CDR1 is MNHEY and CDR2 is SMNVEV (reference sequence). The CDR3 region is CASSFGGAGGMSEQYF. The CDR3 nucleotides read TGTGCCAGCAGTTTCGGCGGGGCGGGTGGAATGAGCGAGCAGTACTTC.

This chain links TRBV7-9 with TRBJ1-6, with TRBD1 as a possible D gene (6 bases). The germline V gene has CDR1 SEHNR and CDR2 FQNEAQ (reference sequence). The CDR3 consists of 15 residues. Trimming stripped 2 bases from V and 7 bases from J, with 12 bases between. The CDR3 nucleotides read TGTGCCAGCAGCTTATATCGGGGGGCCAATTCACCCCTCCACTTT. This translates into CASSLYRGANSPLHF.

J is TRBJ1-6 and V is TRBV28, with a possible D match to TRBD1 (5 bases). The germline V and J ends were trimmed by 6 bases and 10 bases, with 16 bases remaining between them. CDR3 length: 14 residues. Germline loops: CDR1 MDHEN, CDR2 SYDVKM. DNA of the CDR3: TGTGCCAGCAGGCTGGGGGGGGGAGACTCACCCCTCCACTTT. Translation gives CASRLGGGDSPLHF.

This clone appeared a single time. The chain recombines TRBV10-3 with TRBJ1-1; TRBD1 might be the D (6 bases). V was clipped by 6 bases and J by 1 base, with 9 bases between them. The CDR3 is 13 amino acids. Germline values: CDR1 ENHRY, CDR2 SYGVKD. The CDR3 sequence is CAIRGGANTEAFF. The CDR3 DNA sequence: TGTGCCATCAGGGGGGGGGCGAACACTGAAGCTTTCTTT.

The chain recombines TRBV5-1 with TRBJ2-3; 7 nucleotides align to TRBD2. The CDR3 is 16 residues long. V shed 4 bases and J 0 bases; nucleotides not matched to a gene: 8. Germline loops: CDR1 SGHRS, CDR2 YFSETQ. The CDR3 DNA is TGCGCCAGCAGCAAGACGCGGGGGACTAGCACAGATACGCAGTATTTT. It is translated as CASSKTRGTSTDTQYF. The variable domain in full, completed from reference TRBV5-1 and TRBJ2-3, reads KAGVTQTPRYLIKTRGQQVTLSCSPISGHRSVSWYQQTPGQGLQFLFEYFSETQRNKGNFPGRFSGRQFSNSRSEMNVSTLELGDSALYLCASSKTRGTSTDTQYFGPGTRLTVL.

This clone was found once. V gene TRBV30 combines with J gene TRBJ2-7; 8 bases are a match to TRBD2. Germline CDR1 and CDR2: GTSNPN and SVGIG (reference sequence). This CDR3 comprises 14 residues. Unmatched junction bases numbered 12, after V lost 7 bases and J lost 4 bases. The CDR3 loop is CASSPGGKIYEQYF. The DNA of the CDR3 is TGTGCCTCAAGCCCGGGAGGGAAGATATACGAGCAGTACTTC.

In regard to this clone: The sample has other DNA sequences that encode this CDR3 too. The V call is TRBV18, the J call TRBJ1-1, with a possible D match to TRBD1 (5 bases). CDR3 length equals 13 residues. Trimming took off 6 bases at V and 1 base at J, with 9 bases between the two ends. Germline V CDR1 and CDR2: KGHSH, LQKENI. CDR3 nucleotide sequence: TGTGCCAGCTCGGCGGGGCCGAACACTGAAGCTTTCTTT. It specifies CASSAGPNTEAFF.

The chain links TRBV5-1 to TRBJ1-1; tentative D call: TRBD1 (5 bases). The CDR3 length is 13 residues. The V end was cut by 1 base, the J end by 3 bases, with 7 bases between. CDR1 and CDR2 (germline): SGHRS, YFSETQ. The CDR3 DNA sequence: TGCGCCAGCAGCTTGCCAGGGCACACTGAAGCTTTCTTT. Translated, it gives CASSLPGHTEAFF.

The chain joins TRBV29-1 to TRBJ1-1; a weak D match, TRBD1 (6 bases). The length of the CDR3 is 13 residues. Germline CDR1 and CDR2: SQVTM and ANQGSEA. The V gene lost 6 bases and the J gene lost 1 base, with 12 bases spanning the gap. Here the CDR3 reads CSVRTVRNTEAFF. In nucleotides, the CDR3 is TGCAGCGTCCGGACAGTAAGGAACACTGAAGCTTTCTTT.

This clone has more than one count but fewer than ten. V gene TRBV14 combines with J gene TRBJ1-4, with 7 positions matching TRBD1. The germline CDR1 and CDR2 sequences are SGHDN and FVKESK. The CDR3 is 15 residues long. With 4 bases clipped from V and 4 bases from J, the junction kept 6 bases outside the gene matches. CDR3 protein: CASSLRTGYNEKLFF. In DNA, the CDR3 is TGTGCCAGCAGCCTCCGGACAGGTTATAATGAAAAACTGTTTTTT.

The genes are TRBV4-1 and TRBJ1-4; D unclear. Per the germline V gene, CDR1 is MGHRA and CDR2 is YSYEKL. The V gene lost 0 bases and the J gene lost 7 bases, with 12 bases spanning the gap. There are 15 residues in the CDR3. This chain's CDR3 is CASSQDGGPSEKLFF. The CDR3 DNA reads TGCGCCAGCAGCCAAGATGGAGGGCCCTCTGAAAAACTGTTTTTT.

This clone has more than one count but fewer than ten. This chain uses TRBV7-8 with TRBJ1-5, with no clear D. Germline-derived CDR1 and CDR2 are SGHVS and FQNEAQ. Trimming removed 1 base from V and 7 bases from J, with 17 bases in between. The CDR3 spans 16 residues. This chain's CDR3 is CASSLGSRTSIQPQHF. The CDR3 DNA follows: TGTGCCAGCAGCTTAGGTTCGCGGACTTCTATCCAGCCCCAGCATTTT.

This rearrangement joins TRBV9 to TRBJ2-7; D not resolved. Trimming left V 0 bases short and J 5 bases short, with 9 bases between. This CDR3 spans 13 amino acids. Germline lookup yields CDR1 SGDLS and CDR2 YYNGEE. The chain's CDR3 is CASSVGLYHEQYF. DNA of the CDR3: TGTGCCAGCAGCGTAGGCCTATACCACGAGCAGTACTTC.

CDR3 sequence reads: CASSRGQGKVDGYTF. The CDR3, as DNA: TGCGCCAGCAGCCGAGGACAGGGGAAGGTAGATGGCTACACCTTC. The J gene is TRBJ1-2, the V gene TRBV5-1; 9 nucleotides line up with TRBD1. The germline V gene encodes CDR1 SGHRS and CDR2 YFSETQ. The V segment lost 4 bases and the J segment 6 bases; nucleotides outside the gene matches: 10. The length of the CDR3 is 15 residues. The full variable domain, with the rest looked up from reference TRBV5-1 and TRBJ1-2, is KAGVTQTPRYLIKTRGQQVTLSCSPISGHRSVSWYQQTPGQGLQFLFEYFSETQRNKGNFPGRFSGRQFSNSRSEMNVSTLELGDSALYLCASSRGQGKVDGYTFGSGTRLTVV.

The chain joins TRBV5-1 to TRBJ2-1, with D possibly TRBD1 on 6 matching bases. Trimming took off 5 bases at V and 8 bases at J, with 17 bases between the two ends. Germline V gives CDR1 SGHRS, CDR2 YFSETQ. The CDR3 runs 14 residues. Here the CDR3 DNA reads TGCGCCAGCAGGCCCGTGGCAGGGGTAGATGAGCAGTTCTTC. It translates to CASRPVAGVDEQFF. Filled out from reference TRBV5-1 and TRBJ2-1, the complete variable domain reads KAGVTQTPRYLIKTRGQQVTLSCSPISGHRSVSWYQQTPGQGLQFLFEYFSETQRNKGNFPGRFSGRQFSNSRSEMNVSTLELGDSALYLCASRPVAGVDEQFFGPGTRLTVL.

V is TRBV5-1 and J is TRBJ2-1; 11 positions match TRBD2. The V gene end was trimmed by 3 bases and the J gene end by 7 bases; junction bases not matched to a gene: 12. There are 17 residues in the CDR3. Germline V gives CDR1 SGHRS, CDR2 YFSETQ. The CDR3 coding sequence is TGCGCCAGCAGCTCCATAACCCTAGCGGGAGGCGGAAATGAGCAGTTCTTC. Translating gives CASSSITLAGGGNEQFF.

This clone was recorded only once. V and J are TRBV11-2 and TRBJ2-7; D is uncertain. This CDR3 region has 14 residues. Germline lookup yields CDR1 SGHAT and CDR2 FQNNGV. Trimming took off 0 bases at V and 5 bases at J, with 11 bases between the two ends. DNA of the CDR3: TGTGCCAGCAGCTTAGATCTACTTAGCCACGAGCAGTACTTC. Protein: CASSLDLLSHEQYF.

The chain carries TRBV4-2 and TRBJ1-2; maybe TRBD1 (6 bases). Germline-derived CDR1 and CDR2 are LGHNA and YNFKEQ. The CDR3 has 14 residues. V shed 2 bases and J shed 3 bases, with 10 bases lying between them. CDR3 amino acids: CASSQLDRHYGYTF. CDR3 DNA: TGTGCCAGCAGCCAACTGGACAGACACTATGGCTACACCTTC.